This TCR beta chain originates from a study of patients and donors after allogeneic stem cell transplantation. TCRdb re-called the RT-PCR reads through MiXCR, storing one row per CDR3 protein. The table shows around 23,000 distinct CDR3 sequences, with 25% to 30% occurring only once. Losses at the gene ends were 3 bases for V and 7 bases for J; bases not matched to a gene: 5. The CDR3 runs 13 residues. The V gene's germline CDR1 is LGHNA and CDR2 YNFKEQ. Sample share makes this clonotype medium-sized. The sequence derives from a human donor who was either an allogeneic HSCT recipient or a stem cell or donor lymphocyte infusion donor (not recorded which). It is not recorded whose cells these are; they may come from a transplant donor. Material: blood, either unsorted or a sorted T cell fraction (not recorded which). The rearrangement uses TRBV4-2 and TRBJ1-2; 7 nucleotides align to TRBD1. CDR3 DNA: TGTGCCAGCAGCCAGGCCCGGGACAGTGGCTACACCTTC. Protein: CASSQARDSGYTF.